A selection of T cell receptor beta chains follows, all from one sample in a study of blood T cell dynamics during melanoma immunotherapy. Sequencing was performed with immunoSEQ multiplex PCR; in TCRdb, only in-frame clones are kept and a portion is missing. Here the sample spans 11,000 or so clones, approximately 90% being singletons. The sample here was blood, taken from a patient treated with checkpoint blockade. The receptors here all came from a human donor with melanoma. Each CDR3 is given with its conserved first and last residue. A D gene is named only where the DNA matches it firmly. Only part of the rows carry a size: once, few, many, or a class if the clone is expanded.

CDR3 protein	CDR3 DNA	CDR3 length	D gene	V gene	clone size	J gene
CASRGQGAEAFF	TGTGCCAGCAGGGGACAGGGGGCTGAAGCTTTCTTT	12	TRBD1	TRBV6-1	-	TRBJ1-1
CASSPPQGTQYF	TGTGCCAGCAGCCCCCCTCAGGGGACCCAGTACTTC	12	-	TRBV7-6	once	TRBJ2-5
CASSEGAGGPETQYF	TGTGCCAGCAGTGAGGGGGCGGGAGGCCCCGAGACCCAGTACTTC	15	TRBD2	TRBV2	-	TRBJ2-5
CASSPPVGPSGETQYF	TGTGCCAGCTCACCCCCGGTAGGCCCCTCGGGGGAGACCCAGTACTTC	16	-	TRBV18	-	TRBJ2-5
CASSIPGVWGSTSGANVLTF	TGTGCCAGTAGTATCCCGGGGGTTTGGGGGTCAACCTCTGGGGCCAACGTCCTGACTTTC	20	-	TRBV19	-	TRBJ2-6
CASSYSIANYNEQFF	TGTGCCAGCAGTTACTCGATAGCCAACTACAATGAGCAGTTCTTC	15	-	TRBV6-6	-	TRBJ2-1
CASTLWGNDQFF	TGTGCCAGCACCTTGTGGGGGAATGATCAGTTCTTC	12	-	TRBV7-8	-	TRBJ2-1
CASSYGTLYEQYF	TGTGCCAGCAGTTACGGGACTCTCTACGAGCAGTACTTC	13	-	TRBV6-5	-	TRBJ2-7
CASGDTQYF	TGTGCCAGTGGAGATACGCAGTATTTT	9	-	TRBV28	-	TRBJ2-3
CASSISGADNEQFF	TGTGCCAGTAGTATCAGCGGGGCAGACAATGAGCAGTTCTTC	14	TRBD2	TRBV19	-	TRBJ2-1
CASSDSGNSPLHF	TGTGCCAGCAGTGACTCTGGAAATTCACCCCTCCACTTT	13	-	TRBV6-4	-	TRBJ1-6
CASGEVGRETQYF	TGTGCCAGCGGGGAGGTCGGGCGAGAGACCCAGTACTTC	13	-	TRBV7-9	-	TRBJ2-5
CAISEPRQGYEQYF	TGTGCCATCAGTGAACCCCGACAGGGATACGAGCAGTACTTC	14	TRBD1	TRBV10-3	-	TRBJ2-7
CASSSPRGGTEAFF	TGTGCCAGCAGCTCCCCACGGGGGGGCACTGAAGCTTTCTTT	14	-	TRBV7-6	-	TRBJ1-1
CASSKESGSALYEQYF	TGTGCCAGCAGTAAGGAGAGCGGGAGTGCGCTCTACGAGCAGTACTTC	16	TRBD2	TRBV6-6	-	TRBJ2-7
CASSLGGTGHSGANVLTF	TGTGCCAGCAGCTTAGGGGGGACAGGCCACTCTGGGGCCAACGTCCTGACTTTC	18	TRBD1	TRBV7-3	-	TRBJ2-6
CASSPGGLAASETQYF	TGTGCTAGCAGCCCTGGGGGACTAGCGGCCTCAGAGACCCAGTACTTC	16	TRBD2	TRBV7-7	-	TRBJ2-5
CASSVGGAGGTDTQYF	TGTGCCAGCAGCGTAGGGGGGGCAGGGGGCACAGATACGCAGTATTTT	16	-	TRBV9	-	TRBJ2-3
CASSPGTGGTDTQYF	TGCGCCAGCAGCCCCGGGACAGGGGGAACAGATACGCAGTATTTT	15	TRBD1	TRBV5-1	-	TRBJ2-3
CATSRGAGRGNGNQPQHF	TGTGCCACCAGCCGGGGGGCAGGGAGAGGCAATGGCAATCAGCCCCAGCATTTT	18	-	TRBV15	-	TRBJ1-5
CASDPGPRWYGYTF	TGTGCCAGCGATCCCGGTCCGAGGTGGTATGGCTACACCTTC	14	-	TRBV11-2	-	TRBJ1-2
CASRVDRGNQPQHF	TGTGCCAGCAGGGTAGACAGGGGCAATCAGCCCCAGCATTTT	14	TRBD1	TRBV2	-	TRBJ1-5
CASSYSRETQYF	TGTGCCAGCAGTTACTCGAGGGAGACCCAGTACTTC	12	-	TRBV6-5	-	TRBJ2-5
CSATQANSYEQYF	TGCAGCGCCACACAGGCAAACTCCTACGAGCAGTACTTC	13	-	TRBV29-1	-	TRBJ2-7
CASSISDAGTQYF	TGTGCCAGTAGTATTTCGGACGCGGGGACCCAGTACTTC	13	-	TRBV19	-	TRBJ2-5
CASSFAGGYTDTQYF	TGTGCCAGCAGTTTTGCAGGGGGGTACACAGATACGCAGTATTTT	15	-	TRBV28	-	TRBJ2-3
CASMGSNYGYTF	TGTGCCAGCATGGGGTCTAACTATGGCTACACCTTC	12	-	TRBV2	-	TRBJ1-2
CASGLVLSPTGLSGNTIYF	TGTGCTAGTGGTTTGGTACTCAGCCCTACAGGGCTCTCTGGAAACACCATATATTTT	19	-	TRBV12-5	-	TRBJ1-3
CASSPGGVHEQYF	TGTGCCAGTAGCCCTGGGGGGGTCCACGAGCAGTACTTC	13	TRBD2	TRBV19	-	TRBJ2-7
CASSRENQPQHF	TGTGCCAGCAGCAGGGAAAATCAGCCCCAGCATTTT	12	-	TRBV7-9	-	TRBJ1-5
CASSPRDRTEKLFF	TGTGCCAGCAGTCCCCGGGACAGGACGGAAAAACTGTTTTTT	14	TRBD1	TRBV28	-	TRBJ1-4
CASTLAGPTYNEQFF	TGTGCCAGCACCTTAGCGGGTCCTACCTACAATGAGCAGTTCTTC	15	TRBD2	TRBV27	-	TRBJ2-1
CASSLWGPGPNEQFF	TGCGCCAGCAGCTTGTGGGGGCCAGGCCCTAATGAGCAGTTCTTC	15	-	TRBV5-1	-	TRBJ2-1
CASTSGAAGNQPQHF	TGTGCCAGCACCTCTGGGGCAGCCGGAAATCAGCCCCAGCATTTT	15	-	TRBV7-2	few	TRBJ1-5
CASTQQMANTEAFF	TGTGCCAGCACCCAACAGATGGCCAACACTGAAGCTTTCTTT	14	-	TRBV7-8	-	TRBJ1-1
CASSWAGRAGNTIYF	TGTGCCAGCAGTTGGGCAGGGCGCGCTGGAAACACCATATATTTT	15	-	TRBV6-5	-	TRBJ1-3
CASSEGGASNYGYTF	TGTGCCAGCAGTGAAGGGGGGGCCTCTAACTATGGCTACACCTTC	15	-	TRBV2	few	TRBJ1-2